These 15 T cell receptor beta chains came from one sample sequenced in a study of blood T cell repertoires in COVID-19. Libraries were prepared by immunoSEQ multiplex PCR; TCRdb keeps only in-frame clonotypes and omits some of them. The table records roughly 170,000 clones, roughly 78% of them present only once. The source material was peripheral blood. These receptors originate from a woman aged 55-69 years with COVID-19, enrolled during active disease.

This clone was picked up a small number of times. The CDR3 nucleotides are TGCGCCAGCAGCAAAGGGACAGGGGCTGTACCGGAAGAAGCTTTCTTT. Residues: CASSKGTGAVPEEAFF. This chain joins TRBV5-1 and TRBJ1-1; 10 bases are a match to TRBD1. The CDR3 runs to 16 residues. V shed 4 bases, J shed 8 bases, and the junction held 14 bases outside the gene matches. Germline V gene data show CDR1 as SGHRS and CDR2 as YFSETQ.

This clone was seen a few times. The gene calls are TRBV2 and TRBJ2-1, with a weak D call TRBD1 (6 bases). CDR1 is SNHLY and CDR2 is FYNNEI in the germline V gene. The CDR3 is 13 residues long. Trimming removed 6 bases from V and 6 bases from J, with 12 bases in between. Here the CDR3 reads CASSELRGNEQFF. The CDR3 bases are TGTGCCAGCAGCGAGCTCAGGGGCAATGAGCAGTTCTTC.

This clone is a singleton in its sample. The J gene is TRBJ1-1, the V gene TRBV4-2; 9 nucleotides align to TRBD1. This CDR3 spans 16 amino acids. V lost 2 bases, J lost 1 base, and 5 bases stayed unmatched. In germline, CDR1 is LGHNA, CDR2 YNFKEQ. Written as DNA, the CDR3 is TGTGCCAGCAGCCAACGGATGGACAGGGGGAACACTGAAGCTTTCTTT. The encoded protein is CASSQRMDRGNTEAFF.

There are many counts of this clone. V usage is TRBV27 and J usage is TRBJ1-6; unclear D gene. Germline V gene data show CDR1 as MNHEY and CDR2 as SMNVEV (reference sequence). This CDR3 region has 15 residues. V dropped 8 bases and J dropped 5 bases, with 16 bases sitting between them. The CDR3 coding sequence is TGTGCCAGCTCTCCCGCGGGCACTGATAATTCACCCCTCCACTTT. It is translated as CASSPAGTDNSPLHF.

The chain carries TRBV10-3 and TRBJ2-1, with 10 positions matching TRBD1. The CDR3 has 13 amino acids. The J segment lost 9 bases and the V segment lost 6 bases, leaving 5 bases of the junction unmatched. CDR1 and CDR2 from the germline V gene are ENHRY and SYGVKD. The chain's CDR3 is CAISRTGGSEQFF. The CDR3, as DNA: TGTGCCATCAGCCGGACAGGGGGTAGTGAGCAGTTCTTC.

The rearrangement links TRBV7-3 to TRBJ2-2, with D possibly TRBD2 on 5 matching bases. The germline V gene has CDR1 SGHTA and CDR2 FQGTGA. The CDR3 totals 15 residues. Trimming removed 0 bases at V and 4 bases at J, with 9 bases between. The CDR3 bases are TGTGCCAGCAGCTTAACGGTCAGCGGCACCGGGGAGCTGTTTTTT. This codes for CASSLTVSGTGELFF.

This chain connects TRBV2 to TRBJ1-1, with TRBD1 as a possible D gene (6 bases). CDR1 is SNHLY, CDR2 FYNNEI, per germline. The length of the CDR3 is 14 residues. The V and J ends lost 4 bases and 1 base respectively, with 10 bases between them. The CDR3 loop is CASSVGAWNTEAFF. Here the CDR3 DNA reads TGTGCCAGCAGTGTGGGGGCGTGGAACACTGAAGCTTTCTTT.

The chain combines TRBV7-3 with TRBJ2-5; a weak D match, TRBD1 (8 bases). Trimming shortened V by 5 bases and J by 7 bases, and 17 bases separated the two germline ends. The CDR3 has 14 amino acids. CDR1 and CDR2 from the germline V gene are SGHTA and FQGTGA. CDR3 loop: CASSPMDREGTQYF. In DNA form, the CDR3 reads TGTGCCAGCAGCCCAATGGACAGGGAGGGGACCCAGTACTTC.

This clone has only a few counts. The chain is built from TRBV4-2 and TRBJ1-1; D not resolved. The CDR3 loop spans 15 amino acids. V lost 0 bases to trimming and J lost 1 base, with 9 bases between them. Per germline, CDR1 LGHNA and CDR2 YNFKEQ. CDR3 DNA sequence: TGTGCCAGCAGCCAAGAGTTGCGGGGGAACACTGAAGCTTTCTTT. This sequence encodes CASSQELRGNTEAFF.

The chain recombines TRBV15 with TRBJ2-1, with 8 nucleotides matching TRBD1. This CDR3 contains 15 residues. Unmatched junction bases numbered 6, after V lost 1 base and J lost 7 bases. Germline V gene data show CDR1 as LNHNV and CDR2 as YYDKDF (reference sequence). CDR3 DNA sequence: TGTGCCACCAGCAGAGCAGGGGGCGTCTGGAATGAGCAGTTCTTC. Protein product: CATSRAGGVWNEQFF.

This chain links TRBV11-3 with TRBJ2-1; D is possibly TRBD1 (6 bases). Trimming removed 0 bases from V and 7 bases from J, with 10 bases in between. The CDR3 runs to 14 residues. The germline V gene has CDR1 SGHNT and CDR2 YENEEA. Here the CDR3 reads CASSLDSQGNEQFF. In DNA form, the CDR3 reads TGTGCCAGCAGCTTAGACTCACAGGGAAATGAGCAGTTCTTC.

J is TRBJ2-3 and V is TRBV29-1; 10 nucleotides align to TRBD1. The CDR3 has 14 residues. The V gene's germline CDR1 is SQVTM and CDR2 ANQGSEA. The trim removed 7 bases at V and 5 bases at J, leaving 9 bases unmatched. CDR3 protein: CSAAGQGVGDTQYF. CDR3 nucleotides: TGCAGCGCGGCCGGACAGGGGGTGGGAGATACGCAGTATTTT.

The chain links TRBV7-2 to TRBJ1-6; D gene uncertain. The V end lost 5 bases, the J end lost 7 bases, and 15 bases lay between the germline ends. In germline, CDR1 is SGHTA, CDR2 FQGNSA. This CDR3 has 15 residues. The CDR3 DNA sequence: TGTGCCAGCAGCCTACATTCCGGGAGAAATTCACCCCTCCACTTT. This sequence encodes CASSLHSGRNSPLHF.

The CDR3 reads CASSSSGTGNTEAFF. Here the CDR3 DNA reads TGTGCCAGCAGCTCCTCCGGGACAGGGAACACTGAAGCTTTCTTT. This chain connects TRBV7-3 to TRBJ1-1, with 8 bases that match TRBD1. Germline V gives CDR1 SGHTA, CDR2 FQGTGA. The CDR3 spans 15 residues. With V trimmed by 4 bases and J by 1 base, 5 bases remained unmatched.

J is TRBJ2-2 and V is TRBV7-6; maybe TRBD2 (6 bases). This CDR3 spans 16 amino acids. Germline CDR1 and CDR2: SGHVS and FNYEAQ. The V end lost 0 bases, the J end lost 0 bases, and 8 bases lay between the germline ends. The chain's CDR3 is CASSLAAGSNTGELFF. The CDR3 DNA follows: TGTGCCAGCAGCTTAGCAGCGGGTTCGAACACCGGGGAGCTGTTTTTT.